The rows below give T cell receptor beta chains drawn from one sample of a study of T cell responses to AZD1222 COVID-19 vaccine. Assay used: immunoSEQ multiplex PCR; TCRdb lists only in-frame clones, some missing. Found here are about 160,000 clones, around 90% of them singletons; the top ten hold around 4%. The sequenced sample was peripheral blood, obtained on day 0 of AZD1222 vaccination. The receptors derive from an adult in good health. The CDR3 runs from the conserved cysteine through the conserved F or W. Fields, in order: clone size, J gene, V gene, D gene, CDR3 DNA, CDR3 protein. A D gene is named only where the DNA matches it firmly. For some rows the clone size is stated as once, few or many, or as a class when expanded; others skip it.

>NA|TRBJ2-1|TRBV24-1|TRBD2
TGTGCCACCAGTGATTTGAATAGCGGGAGGTATAATGAGCAGTTCTTC
CATSDLNSGRYNEQFF
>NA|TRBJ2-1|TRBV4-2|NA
TGTGCCAGCAGCCTGAGCGGGCTCAATGAGCAGTTCTTC
CASSLSGLNEQFF
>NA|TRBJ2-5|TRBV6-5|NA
TGTGCCAGCAGTTCGTCCGGAGAAGAGACCCAGTACTTC
CASSSSGEETQYF
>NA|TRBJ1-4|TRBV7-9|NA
TGTGCCAGCAGCTTAGTGAAGGGCGGAATTAGGGATGAGAAACTGTTTTTT
CASSLVKGGIRDEKLFF
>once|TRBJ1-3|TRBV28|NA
TGTGCCAGCAGTTGGGGGTGGGAAAACACCATATATTTT
CASSWGWENTIYF
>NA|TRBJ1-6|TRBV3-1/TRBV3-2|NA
TGTGCCAGCAGCCTCTCCTATAATTCACCCCTCCACTTT
CASSLSYNSPLHF
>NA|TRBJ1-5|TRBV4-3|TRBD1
TGCGCCAGCAGCCCCGGGACAGACCTTAGCAATCAGCCCCAGCATTTT
CASSPGTDLSNQPQHF
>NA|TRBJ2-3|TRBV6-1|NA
TGTGCCAGCAGTGAAGGGACTAACGCACTTTCCACAGATACGCAGTATTTT
CASSEGTNALSTDTQYF
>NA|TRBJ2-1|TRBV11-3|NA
TGTGCCAGCAGCTCTCCGGGGAACAATGAGCAGTTCTTC
CASSSPGNNEQFF
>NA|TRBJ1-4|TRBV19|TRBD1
TGTGCCAGTAGTATAGGGGGACAGGGTCATGAAAAACTGTTTTTT
CASSIGGQGHEKLFF
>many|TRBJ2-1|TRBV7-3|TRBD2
TGTGCCAGCAGCCCCGGGACTAGCGGGAGCAATGAGCAGTTCTTC
CASSPGTSGSNEQFF
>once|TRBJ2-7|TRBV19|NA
TGTGCCAGTAGCACCTGGCCCGCCTTCGAGCAGTACTTC
CASSTWPAFEQYF
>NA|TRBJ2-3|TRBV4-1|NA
TGCGCCAGCAGCCAGGAGCGGGCGACCACAGATACGCAGTATTTT
CASSQERATTDTQYF
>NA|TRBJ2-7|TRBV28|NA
TGTGCCAGCAGCTGGGGGGGACAGGTTACCTACGAGCAGTACTTC
CASSWGGQVTYEQYF
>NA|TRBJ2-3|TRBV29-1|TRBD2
TGCAGCGTTGAATCTCCGGGACTAGCGGGAAACACAGATACGCAGTATTTT
CSVESPGLAGNTDTQYF
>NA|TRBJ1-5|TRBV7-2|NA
TGTGCCAGCAGCTTAGTATCGGGGCTAGATCAGCCCCAGCATTTT
CASSLVSGLDQPQHF
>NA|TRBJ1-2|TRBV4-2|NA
TGTGCCAGCAGCCACCGAGGGGCGAACTATGGCTACACCTTC
CASSHRGANYGYTF
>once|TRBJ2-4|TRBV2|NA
TGTGCCAGCAGCCCCGGATCAGGGGAAAACATTCAGTACTTC
CASSPGSGENIQYF
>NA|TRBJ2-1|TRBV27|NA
TGTGCCAGCACCTCCTACAATGAGCAGTTCTTC
CASTSYNEQFF
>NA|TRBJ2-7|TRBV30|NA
TGTGCCTGGAGTGACCCCGTCGAGTCGCTGAGCTCCTACGAGCAGTACTTC
CAWSDPVESLSSYEQYF
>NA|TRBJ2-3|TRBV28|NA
TGTGCCACCGAGACTAGCACAGATACGCAGTATTTT
CATETSTDTQYF
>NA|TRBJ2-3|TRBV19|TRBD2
TGTGCCAGTAGTCCTCGGGGGGCAGATACGCAGTATTTT
CASSPRGADTQYF
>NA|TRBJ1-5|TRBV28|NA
TGTGCCAGCACCGAGGATGTGGGACTCAATCAGCCCCAGCATTTT
CASTEDVGLNQPQHF
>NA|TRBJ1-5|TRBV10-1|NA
TGCGCCAGCAGTGCAGGGTATAGCAATCAGCCCCAGCATTTT
CASSAGYSNQPQHF
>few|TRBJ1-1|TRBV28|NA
TGTGCCAGCAGATATAACACTGAAGCTTTCTTT
CASRYNTEAFF
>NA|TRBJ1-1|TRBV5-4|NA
TGTGCCAGCAGCCGCCGCCTTGACTCCTTAGCTTTCTTT
CASSRRLDSLAFF
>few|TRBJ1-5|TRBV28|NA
TGTGCCAGCAGTTTAGGGGATATAATGGGACACTCATTTCGCCAGCCCCAGCATTTT
CASSLGDIMGHSFRQPQHF
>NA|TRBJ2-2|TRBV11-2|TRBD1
TGTGCCAGCAGCTTCTGGTCCATACAGGGGAGGAACACCGGGGAGCTGTTTTTT
CASSFWSIQGRNTGELFF
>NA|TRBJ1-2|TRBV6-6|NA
TGTGCCAGCAGCCCTCTGACTGGCTACACCTTC
CASSPLTGYTF
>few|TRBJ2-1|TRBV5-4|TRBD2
TGTGCCAGCAGCCCCCGACTAGCGGGGGCCTACAATGAGCAGTTCTTC
CASSPRLAGAYNEQFF
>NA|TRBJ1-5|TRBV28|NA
TGTGCCAGCAGTTTATCACGAGGCGGCAATCAGCCCCAGCATTTT
CASSLSRGGNQPQHF
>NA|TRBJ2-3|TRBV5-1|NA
TGCGGCTCTGGTCGGGACGGGAGAGGCACAGATACGCAGTATTTT
CGSGRDGRGTDTQYF
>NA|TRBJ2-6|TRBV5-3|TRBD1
TGTGCCAGAAGTCCGGACAGGCCCTCTGGGGCCAACGTCCTGACTTTC
CARSPDRPSGANVLTF
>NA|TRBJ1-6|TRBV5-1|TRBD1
TGCGCCAGCAGGAGTGGACAGGCGAATTCACCCCTCCACTTT
CASRSGQANSPLHF
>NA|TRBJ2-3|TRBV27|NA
TGTGCCAGCAGTTTACGGCCATACTCGGGCACAGATACGCAGTATTTT
CASSLRPYSGTDTQYF
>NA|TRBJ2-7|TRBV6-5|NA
TGTGCCAGCAGTTACTTCGGGACACCCCACGAGCAGTACTTC
CASSYFGTPHEQYF
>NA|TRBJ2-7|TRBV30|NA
TGTGCCTGGACCCCCCGTTGGGGGCACGAGCAGTACTTC
CAWTPRWGHEQYF
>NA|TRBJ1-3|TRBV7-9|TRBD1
TGTGCCAGCAGCTCGGGACAGGGCTCTGGAAACACCATATATTTT
CASSSGQGSGNTIYF
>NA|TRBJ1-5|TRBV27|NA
TGTGCCAGCAGTCCCCTAGGTCAGCCCCAGCATTTT
CASSPLGQPQHF
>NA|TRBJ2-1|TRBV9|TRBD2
TGTGCCAGCAGCCTCGGGACTAGCGGACACAATGAGCAGTTCTTC
CASSLGTSGHNEQFF
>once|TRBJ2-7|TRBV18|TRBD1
TGTGCCAGCTCACCACCGGAGACAGGGGGCGCCGGCGAGCAGTACTTC
CASSPPETGGAGEQYF
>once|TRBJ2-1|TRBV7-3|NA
TGTGCCAGCAGCTTGCCGGGTAGCTCCTACAATGAGCAGTTCTTC
CASSLPGSSYNEQFF
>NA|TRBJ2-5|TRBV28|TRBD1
TGTGCCACCTTCCGGGACAGGGCTTACTTC
CATFRDRAYF
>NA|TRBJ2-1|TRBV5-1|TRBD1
TGCGCCAGCAGCTTGGGTCCGGGACAGGTCAATGAGCAGTTCTTC
CASSLGPGQVNEQFF
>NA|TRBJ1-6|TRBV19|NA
TGTGCCAGTAGCGAACCTTCGGGGGACCCGAGAGGCCATATCTTT
CASSEPSGDPRGHIF
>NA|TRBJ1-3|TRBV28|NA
TGTGCCAGCATGGGCTCTAGAAACACCATATATTTT
CASMGSRNTIYF
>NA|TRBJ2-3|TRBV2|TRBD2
TGTGCCAGCAGTTCCGGGACTAGCCGGGATACGCAGTATTTT
CASSSGTSRDTQYF
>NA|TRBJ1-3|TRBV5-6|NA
TGTGCCAGCGCTCTCTACTTCTCGGGAAACACCATATATTTT
CASALYFSGNTIYF